Below are 8 T cell receptor beta chains sequenced from a single sample in a study of yellow fever vaccine responses in identical twins (dated by TCRdb to 2017 to 2018). The library was generated by RT-PCR. The sequencing machine was an Illumina HiSeq 2500. The public sequencing data were trimmed at Q25 with fastp and processed into clonotypes with MiXCR by TCRdb, which kept only in-frame beta chains. One record per CDR3 amino acid sequence lists the most common genes and DNA. Present in this sample are 1,100 to 1,500 distinct CDR3 sequences, 84% of which were seen just once. The ten largest clones add up to less than 7.5% of the sample. Sequences were derived from T cells from blood (PBMCs), unsorted or a sorted subset (not recorded which), sampled before or after yellow fever vaccination (not recorded which). Receptor source: a young woman who received the yellow fever vaccine. Donor details come from another sample of the same person, matched by shared clones.

The chain links TRBV11-3 to TRBJ1-2; 9 nucleotides align to TRBD1. Looked up from germline, CDR1 is SGHNT and CDR2 is YENEEA. The CDR3 covers 14 residues. J gave up 7 bases and V 1 base, and 4 bases lay outside the gene matches. The CDR3 sequence: CASSLGSTGGGYTF. In nucleotides, the CDR3 is TGTGCCAGCAGCTTAGGGTCGACAGGGGGTGGCTACACCTTC.

This rearrangement joins TRBV4-1 to TRBJ1-5; no clear D gene. The CDR3 consists of 15 residues. Germline lookup yields CDR1 MGHRA and CDR2 YSYEKL. V was cut by 0 bases and J by 3 bases, with 9 bases left in between. This CDR3 is CASSQDFLTNQPQHF. The CDR3 bases are TGCGCCAGCAGCCAAGATTTCCTGACCAATCAGCCCCAGCATTTT.

The gene calls are TRBV18 and TRBJ2-3, with 7 bases matching TRBD2. The CDR3 spans 14 residues. Trimming at V came to 6 bases and at J to 5 bases, leaving 8 bases not matched to a gene. Germline-derived CDR1 and CDR2 are KGHSH and LQKENI. CDR3 bases: TGTGCCAGCTCTCCCGCGGGCGGGAGAGATACGCAGTATTTT. Encoded protein: CASSPAGGRDTQYF.

This chain uses TRBV2 with TRBJ2-3, with D uncertain. The CDR3 totals 12 residues. Germline values: CDR1 SNHLY, CDR2 FYNNEI. The V end lost 5 bases, the J end lost 2 bases, and 5 bases lay between the germline ends. CDR3 DNA: TGTGCCAGCAGTTGGGCCACAGATACGCAGTATTTT. Its protein is CASSWATDTQYF.

The chain employs TRBV11-1 and TRBJ2-7, with TRBD2 matching 7 bases. The CDR3 length is 16 residues. CDR1 SGHAT and CDR2 FQDESV come from the germline V gene (reference sequence). V gave up 2 bases and J gave up 2 bases; unmatched junction bases: 9. The CDR3, as DNA: TGTGCCAGCAGCTTACTAGCGGAAGGTCGTGCCTACGAGCAGTACTTC. Translated: CASSLLAEGRAYEQYF.

The rearrangement joins TRBV23-1 to TRBJ2-6, with D perhaps given as TRBD1 or TRBD2 (5 bases each). TRBV23-1 is an ORF for which the function is uncertain. Trimming removed 3 bases at V and 3 bases at J, with 12 bases between. This CDR3 comprises 16 residues. The CDR3 DNA is TGCGCCAGCAGTCATCAGGGAGAAGGTGGGGCCAACGTCCTGACTTTC. This gives the protein CASSHQGEGGANVLTF.

A few counts support this clonotype. The CDR3: CASREDSIYTF. For the CDR3, the DNA is TGCGCCAGCAGAGAAGACAGCATCTACACCTTC. This sequence joins TRBV10-1 and TRBJ1-2; TRBD1 is a possible D gene (5 bases). The CDR3 consists of 11 residues. In germline, CDR1 is WNHNN, CDR2 SYGVQD (reference sequence). Trimming took 6 bases from V and 10 from J, leaving 12 bases between them.

The CDR3 DNA reads TGTGCCAGCACAACCCGGACCGCAGATACGCAGTATTTT. This translates into CASTTRTADTQYF. The chain joins TRBV11-1 to TRBJ2-3; D not resolved. The germline gives CDR1 SGHAT, CDR2 FQDESV (reference sequence). There are 13 residues in the CDR3. Trimming left V 7 bases short and J 4 bases short, with 12 bases between.